The 32 T cell receptor beta chains given below trace back to one sample, sequenced in a study of blood T cell repertoires in COVID-19. Generated by immunoSEQ multiplex PCR, the TCRdb table keeps only in-frame clones and is missing some. The profile shows roughly 81,000 clones, 75% to 90% of them singletons. The material sequenced was peripheral blood. These receptors were taken from an older man with active or convalescent COVID-19.

The V gene is TRBV28, the J gene TRBJ1-3; no definite D call. Per germline, CDR1 MDHEN and CDR2 SYDVKM. The CDR3 contains 14 residues. Trimming left V 3 bases short and J 5 bases short, with 11 bases between. The CDR3 here is CASSFRGNRNTIYF. The CDR3 coding sequence is TGTGCCAGCAGTTTCCGCGGGAACAGAAACACCATATATTTT.

The J gene is TRBJ1-2, the V gene TRBV7-9; D unclear. V lost 1 base to trimming and J lost 3 bases, with 18 bases between them. Germline-derived CDR1 and CDR2 are SEHNR and FQNEAQ (reference sequence). CDR3 length: 17 residues. The CDR3 protein is CASSLVLASLSDYGYTF. CDR3 nucleotides: TGTGCCAGCAGCTTAGTCCTAGCTTCCCTCAGTGACTATGGCTACACCTTC.

This chain connects TRBV7-2 to TRBJ1-1, with D possibly matching TRBD1 (5 bases). Germline V gene lookup returns CDR1 SGHTA and CDR2 FQGNSA. V lost 6 bases and J 0 bases, leaving 14 bases between the germline ends. This CDR3 has 15 amino acids. CDR3 amino acids: CASSGRGRVNTEAFF. The CDR3 region has the DNA TGTGCCAGCAGTGGGAGGGGCAGGGTGAACACTGAAGCTTTCTTT.

This chain uses TRBV19 with TRBJ2-2; TRBD1 might be the D (5 bases). The CDR3 has 14 residues. V lost 6 bases and J lost 0, with 8 bases in between. Per germline, CDR1 LNHDA and CDR2 SQIVND (reference sequence). The CDR3 nucleotides are TGTGCCAGTAGGACAGTCGCGAACACCGGGGAGCTGTTTTTT. This translates into CASRTVANTGELFF.

The chain recombines TRBV28 with TRBJ1-5; possible D gene TRBD1, 5 bases. Germline-derived CDR1 and CDR2 are MDHEN and SYDVKM. CDR3 length: 13 amino acids. V was clipped by 7 bases and J by 6 bases, with 13 bases between them. The chain's CDR3 is CASTYGGSQPQHF. CDR3 DNA sequence: TGTGCCAGCACTTACGGGGGTTCTCAGCCCCAGCATTTT.

The chain combines TRBV7-9 with TRBJ1-1; weak D call: TRBD1 (6 bases). CDR1 SEHNR and CDR2 FQNEAQ come from the germline V gene (reference sequence). There are 13 residues in the CDR3. V was trimmed by 2 bases and J by 11 bases, leaving 15 bases between them. In nucleotides, the CDR3 is TGTGCCAGCAGCTTAATTACAGGGATCAACGCTTTCTTT. Protein product: CASSLITGINAFF.

The CDR3 spells CASSLVGGSGYTF. The CDR3 DNA reads TGTGCCAGCAGCTTAGTAGGAGGGAGCGGCTACACCTTC. The V call is TRBV11-2, the J call TRBJ1-2; no definite D call. CDR3 length equals 13 residues. Between the trimmed V and J ends, which lost 1 base and 8 bases, there was a span of 11 bases. Germline V gene sequence: CDR1 SGHAT, CDR2 FQNNGV.

The chain couples TRBV19 to TRBJ2-2, with 10 bases identical to TRBD1. Per germline, CDR1 LNHDA and CDR2 SQIVND (reference sequence). The CDR3 runs to 17 residues. V gave up 8 bases and J gave up 3 bases; unmatched junction bases: 12. The CDR3 region has the DNA TGTGCCAGTGGCAGACGACAGGGGGCGCGTCACACCGGGGAGCTGTTTTTT. As protein: CASGRRQGARHTGELFF.

The V call is TRBV4-1, the J call TRBJ1-5; D may be TRBD1 (5 bases). The V end was cut by 0 bases, the J end by 5 bases, with 14 bases between. Germline-derived CDR1 and CDR2 are MGHRA and YSYEKL. This CDR3 region has 16 residues. CDR3 region: CASSQDYRLGHQPQHF. The CDR3 coding sequence is TGCGCCAGCAGCCAAGATTACAGGTTGGGTCATCAGCCCCAGCATTTT.

The rearrangement uses TRBV4-3 and TRBJ1-2; 7 bases align to TRBD1. Germline loops: CDR1 LGHNA, CDR2 YSLEER. V shed 4 bases, J shed 9 bases, and the junction held 11 bases outside the gene matches. The CDR3 runs 14 residues. The CDR3 sequence is CASSPTHGTESYTF. The CDR3 coding sequence is TGCGCCAGCAGCCCCACACATGGGACAGAGAGCTACACCTTC.

The chain carries TRBV9 and TRBJ2-6, with D perhaps TRBD1 (6 bases). The CDR3 spans 15 residues. Germline V CDR1 and CDR2: SGDLS, YYNGEE. Trimming cost V 4 bases and J 1 base, with 9 bases left between them. The CDR3 spells CASSKTGSGANVLTF. CDR3 nucleotides: TGTGCCAGCAGCAAAACAGGGTCTGGGGCCAACGTCCTGACTTTC.

This clone has a count of ten or more. In DNA, the CDR3 is TGTGCCAGCAGGCGACCGGGACAGAATAATTCACCCCTCCACTTT. It codes for CASRRPGQNNSPLHF. The genes are TRBV6-5 and TRBJ1-6, with 7 bases aligning to TRBD1. Germline assignment: CDR1 MNHEY and CDR2 SVGAGI. This CDR3 has 15 amino acids. Trimming took 6 bases from V and 5 from J; bases not matched to a gene: 7.

The table lists this clone with a few counts. The genes are TRBV4-3 and TRBJ2-1; 7 bases align to TRBD1. This CDR3 spans 17 amino acids. The germline gives CDR1 LGHNA, CDR2 YSLEER. The ends lost 0 bases at V and 6 bases at J; junction bases unmatched: 11. CDR3 residues: CASSQENRGQPTNEQFF. The CDR3 coding sequence is TGCGCCAGCAGCCAAGAGAACAGGGGACAACCTACCAATGAGCAGTTCTTC.

This rearrangement joins TRBV24-1 to TRBJ2-1; D perhaps matches TRBD1 (5 bases). Looked up from germline, CDR1 is KGHDR and CDR2 is SFDVKD. V was clipped by 3 bases and J by 7 bases, with 15 bases between them. The CDR3 is made up of 15 amino acids. The CDR3 DNA reads as TGTGCCACCAGTGATAACAACCAGGGTAGAAATGAGCAGTTCTTC. Protein: CATSDNNQGRNEQFF.

The chain joins TRBV18 to TRBJ1-5; D call uncertain. The CDR3 length is 17 residues. Trimming took off 1 base at V and 0 bases at J, with 13 bases between the two ends. Germline V gene data show CDR1 as KGHSH and CDR2 as LQKENI. CDR3 nucleotide sequence: TGTGCCAGCTCACCACGCGTCCAGGATTATAGCAATCAGCCCCAGCATTTT. Translation: CASSPRVQDYSNQPQHF.

The chain recombines TRBV6-5 with TRBJ2-5; 7 nucleotides line up with TRBD1. V shed 4 bases, J shed 7 bases, and the junction held 6 bases outside the gene matches. Germline CDR1 MNHEY, CDR2 SVGAGI. The CDR3 runs 13 residues. CDR3 residues: CASSWGQTGTQYF. CDR3 DNA sequence: TGTGCCAGCAGTTGGGGACAGACAGGGACCCAGTACTTC.

V and J are TRBV6-6 and TRBJ2-5; 10 bases map to TRBD2. The CDR3 is made up of 12 amino acids. Germline CDR1 and CDR2: MNHNY and SVGAGI (reference sequence). V lost 8 bases and J lost 12; bases outside the gene matches: 9. The CDR3 coding sequence is TGTGCCAGCTGCTCCATCACTAGCGGGGAGTACTTC. Amino acids: CASCSITSGEYF.

Of note for this clone: Other nucleotide sequences from this sample produce the same CDR3. The chain joins TRBV7-8 to TRBJ1-5, with 7 bases lining up with TRBD1. V gave up 5 bases and J gave up 0 bases; unmatched junction bases: 7. Per germline, CDR1 SGHVS and CDR2 FQNEAQ. The CDR3 is 16 amino acids. CDR3 in amino acids: CASSPRTGYSNQPQHF. CDR3 sequence (DNA): TGTGCCAGCAGCCCGCGGACAGGATATAGCAATCAGCCCCAGCATTTT.

The chain links TRBV10-3 to TRBJ1-4; 7 bases are shared with TRBD1. Germline V gene lookup returns CDR1 ENHRY and CDR2 SYGVKD. J lost 1 base, V lost 10 bases, and 9 bases had no gene match. The CDR3 loop spans 15 amino acids. The CDR3 nucleotides are TGTGCCAGCAGACAGGGCTCAGGAACTAATGAAAAACTGTTTTTT. Its protein product is CASRQGSGTNEKLFF.

CDR3 protein: CASSQTGFYGYTF. The CDR3 region has the DNA TGTGCCAGCAGCCAGACAGGGTTCTATGGCTACACCTTC. The chain carries TRBV27 and TRBJ1-2, with 7 bases lining up with TRBD1. The trim removed 6 bases at V and 4 bases at J, leaving 5 bases unmatched. Germline V lookup: CDR1 MNHEY, CDR2 SMNVEV (reference sequence). This CDR3 comprises 13 residues.

The genes are TRBV18 and TRBJ1-6; 8 bases line up with TRBD1. CDR1 and CDR2 from the germline V gene are KGHSH and LQKENI. V lost 6 bases to trimming and J lost 5 bases; unmatched junction nucleotides: 6. The CDR3 length is 15 residues. The CDR3 nucleotides read TGTGCCAGCTCGCTCCAGGGGGCTCATAATTCACCCCTCCACTTT. This codes for CASSLQGAHNSPLHF. Drawing the rest from reference TRBV18 and TRBJ1-6, the complete variable domain is NAGVMQNPRHLVRRRGQEARLRCSPMKGHSHVYWYRQLPEEGLKFMVYLQKENIIDESGMPKERFSAEFPKEGPSILRIQQVVRGDSAAYFCASSLQGAHNSPLHFGNGTRLTVT.

This clone showed up just a few times. V is TRBV3-1 (or the pseudogene TRBV3-2) and J is TRBJ1-3, with no clear D. There are 15 residues in the CDR3. CDR1 and CDR2 (germline): LGHDT, YNNKEL (reference sequence). V was cut by 0 bases and J by 7 bases, with 13 bases left in between. CDR3 residues: CASSQDPTSGNTIYF. CDR3 DNA sequence: TGTGCCAGCAGCCAAGATCCGACTTCGGGGAACACCATATATTTT.

V usage is TRBV5-6 and J usage is TRBJ1-1; 9 positions match TRBD1. CDR1 and CDR2 (germline): SGHDT, YYEEEE. The length of the CDR3 is 18 residues. V dropped 4 bases and J dropped 0; count of bases not matched to a gene: 13. The CDR3 loop is CASSPGQGDYPMNTEAFF. For the CDR3, the DNA is TGTGCCAGCAGCCCGGGACAGGGTGACTACCCTATGAACACTGAAGCTTTCTTT.

This chain connects TRBV10-3 to TRBJ1-6; a weak D match, TRBD1 (5 bases). The germline gives CDR1 ENHRY, CDR2 SYGVKD. The CDR3 covers 14 residues. Trimming took off 6 bases at V and 4 bases at J, with 10 bases between the two ends. Here the CDR3 reads CAISRDSYNSPLHF. The CDR3 DNA sequence: TGTGCCATCAGCCGGGACTCTTATAATTCACCCCTCCACTTT.

The chain has TRBV5-1 and TRBJ2-5; D may be TRBD1 (5 bases). This CDR3 contains 14 residues. In germline, CDR1 is SGHRS, CDR2 YFSETQ. V was pared by 2 bases and J by 3 bases, with 11 bases between. The CDR3 region is CASSLRTPEETQYF. DNA of the CDR3: TGCGCCAGCAGCTTAAGGACACCCGAAGAGACCCAGTACTTC.

This chain connects TRBV13 to TRBJ2-7; D uncertain. Germline V gene lookup returns CDR1 PRHDT and CDR2 FYEKMQ (reference sequence). The CDR3 is 13 amino acids. V was cut by 0 bases and J by 1 base, with 4 bases left in between. The CDR3: CASSLGQSYEQYF. CDR3 nucleotide sequence: TGTGCCAGCAGCTTAGGACAGTCCTACGAGCAGTACTTC.

This sequence joins TRBV6-6 and TRBJ2-7; TRBD2 agrees at 8 bases. This CDR3 comprises 15 residues. CDR1 is MNHNY, CDR2 SVGAGI, per germline (reference sequence). V lost 4 bases, J lost 2 bases, and 7 bases stayed unmatched. The CDR3 sequence is CASSLGASGPYEQYF. CDR3 in DNA: TGTGCCAGCAGTTTGGGGGCTAGCGGGCCCTACGAGCAGTACTTC.

The J gene is TRBJ2-2, the V gene TRBV9; D gene uncertain. Trimming took 4 bases from V and 5 from J, leaving 12 bases between them. CDR3 length: 14 residues. CDR1 and CDR2 from the germline V gene are SGDLS and YYNGEE. The CDR3 here is CASSPHGGTGELFF. The DNA for the CDR3 is TGTGCCAGCAGCCCCCACGGCGGTACCGGGGAGCTGTTTTTT.

This chain links TRBV15 with TRBJ2-7; TRBD1 is a possible D gene (5 bases). From germline, CDR1 is LNHNV and CDR2 YYDKDF (reference sequence). CDR3 length: 16 residues. Trimming stripped 5 bases from V and 0 bases from J, with 17 bases between. The CDR3, as DNA: TGTGCCACCAGCCCAGTTGGGGCAGGTGACTCCTACGAGCAGTACTTC. Amino acid sequence: CATSPVGAGDSYEQYF.

The rearrangement links TRBV6-5 to TRBJ1-2, with unresolved D. The CDR3 has 13 residues. Germline V lookup: CDR1 MNHEY, CDR2 SVGAGI. Trimming shortened V by 7 bases and J by 6 bases, and 15 bases separated the two germline ends. CDR3 sequence reads: CASTFFDGNGYTF. In nucleotides, the CDR3 is TGTGCCAGCACCTTTTTTGACGGGAATGGCTACACCTTC.

The V and J genes are TRBV10-3 and TRBJ2-7; tentative D call: TRBD2 (5 bases). Germline values: CDR1 ENHRY, CDR2 SYGVKD. This CDR3 is built from 13 residues. V was cut by 7 bases and J by 3 bases, with 13 bases left in between. CDR3 residues: CAIKGDAGYEQYF. CDR3 nucleotide sequence: TGTGCCATCAAGGGAGATGCCGGCTACGAGCAGTACTTC.

This sequence joins TRBV6-4 and TRBJ1-3; 10 positions agree with TRBD1. CDR1 is MRHNA, CDR2 SNTAGT, per germline. The CDR3 sequence is 18 residues long. V lost 6 bases and J lost 8; bases outside the gene matches: 19. This chain's CDR3 is CASRTGTGAAVEEDTIYF. The CDR3 coding sequence is TGTGCCAGCAGAACCGGGACAGGGGCGGCGGTTGAAGAGGACACCATATATTTT.